This T cell receptor beta chain originates from a study of regulatory T cells in long-lasting Graves disease. Turning to the study itself: Antithyroid drug intake by newly diagnosed Graves' patients had lasted under 3 months. Whole-study results and caveats: Reduced TCR diversity was observed in persistent Graves' patients versus newly diagnosed patients.

The time point here: newly diagnosed GD, antithyroid drugs for less than 3 months. RNA from PBMCs was the source of the TCR library. Graves' disease diagnoses followed American Thyroid Association guidelines. EDTA tubes were used for drawing around 9.7 milliliters of peripheral blood. This clonotype has at least ten counts. Its cognate antigen is unknown. The V gene's germline CDR1 is LNHDA and CDR2 SQIVND (reference sequence). V shed 9 bases and J shed 1 base, with 9 bases lying between them. The CDR3 runs 13 residues. With iRepertoire HTBI primers and Arm-PCR of CDR3 regions, TCR beta libraries were built. MiXCR was run by TCRdb on the multiplex PCR reads, yielding one entry per CDR3 protein. The data hold hundreds of thousands of distinct CDR3 sequences, with about a sixth observed a single time.

This rearrangement joins TRBV19 to TRBJ2-2, with TRBD1 as a possible D gene (6 bases). The sequence was obtained from a female donor with Graves disease. The sample in question was peripheral blood mononuclear cells (PBMCs), obtained at new diagnosis, from a patient treated with antithyroid drugs. The CDR3 DNA is TGTGCCAGCCTGGGACAGAACACCGGGGAGCTGTTTTTT. Its protein product is CASLGQNTGELFF.